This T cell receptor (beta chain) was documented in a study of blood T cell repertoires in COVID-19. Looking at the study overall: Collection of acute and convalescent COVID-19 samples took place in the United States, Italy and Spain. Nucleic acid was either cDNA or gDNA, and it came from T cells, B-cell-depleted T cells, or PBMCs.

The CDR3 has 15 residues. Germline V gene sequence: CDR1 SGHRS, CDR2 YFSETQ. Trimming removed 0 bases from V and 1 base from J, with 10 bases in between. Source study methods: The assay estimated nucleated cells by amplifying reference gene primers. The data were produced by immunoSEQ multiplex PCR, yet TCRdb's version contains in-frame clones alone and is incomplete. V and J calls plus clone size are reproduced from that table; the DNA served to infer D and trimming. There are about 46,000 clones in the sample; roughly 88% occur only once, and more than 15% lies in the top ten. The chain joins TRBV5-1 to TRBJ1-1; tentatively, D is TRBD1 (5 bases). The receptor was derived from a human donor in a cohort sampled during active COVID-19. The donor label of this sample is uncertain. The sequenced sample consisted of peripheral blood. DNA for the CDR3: TGCGCCAGCAGCTTGGAGGGACTCCCGAACACTGAAGCTTTCTTT. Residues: CASSLEGLPNTEAFF.